The rows below give T cell receptor beta chains drawn from one sample of a study of T cell responses to AZD1222 COVID-19 vaccine. This table comes from immunoSEQ multiplex PCR, and its TCRdb copy is limited to in-frame clones, with some not included. The table lists approximately 110,000 clones, 88% of them singletons, with roughly 4% in the top ten. The sequencing used peripheral blood, collected on day 0 of AZD1222 vaccination. All receptors come from an adult in good health. Each CDR3 is given with its conserved first and last residue. Size tells how often a clone was seen (once, few, many) or the class of an expanded clone, and some rows leave it out.

j_call,v_call,clone_size,cdr3_aa
TRBJ1-3,TRBV4-3,once,CASSQDSAGPGNTIYF
TRBJ1-4,TRBV2,.,CASRDTAWDEKLFF
TRBJ2-7,TRBV19,.,CASSIKGDRSYEQYF
TRBJ1-1,TRBV3-1/TRBV3-2,.,CASSQVPGQGGTEAFF
TRBJ1-1,TRBV4-3,.,CASSLTGWGYADTEAFF
TRBJ2-3,TRBV27,.,CASSLSFAGTVQDTQYF
TRBJ2-1,TRBV30,few,CAWSSGRNEQFF
TRBJ2-5,TRBV28,.,CASSSPQGKETQYF
TRBJ2-5,TRBV28,.,CASSFGAQETQYF
TRBJ1-3,TRBV19,.,CASSILGQGIPGNTIYF
TRBJ2-2,TRBV19,.,CASMGLAGGLDHPTGELFF
TRBJ2-7,TRBV7-6,.,CASSLRAGTYEQYF
TRBJ2-2,TRBV7-8,.,CASGGSVSGELFF
TRBJ2-7,TRBV5-1,.,CASSSPVSYEQYF
TRBJ2-5,TRBV7-7,.,CASSLPGQETQYF
TRBJ2-7,TRBV9,.,CASSAGTVPSYEQYF
TRBJ2-3,TRBV4-3,.,CASSHGPGQGATDTQYF
TRBJ2-1,TRBV12-3/TRBV12-4,.,CASSFYNEQFF
TRBJ1-5,TRBV7-2,.,CASSYRGNQPQHF
TRBJ1-4,TRBV2,.,CASTGSATTNEKLFF
TRBJ2-7,TRBV18,.,CASSPGDHGYEQYF
TRBJ1-2,TRBV7-2,.,CASSPDRGSAYGYTF
TRBJ1-1,TRBV2,.,CASRHFRENTEAFF
TRBJ1-5,TRBV6-6,.,CASSTGPNQPQHF
TRBJ1-6,TRBV10-3,.,CAISGYRGNSPLHF
TRBJ1-1,TRBV4-3,.,CASSQWAEDTEAFF
TRBJ1-1,TRBV6-5,.,CASSYSGSMNTEAFF
TRBJ1-2,TRBV7-2,.,CASSLGIGREYGYTF
TRBJ2-7,TRBV24-1,.,CATSDSYEQYF
TRBJ1-5,TRBV7-8,once,CASSLEGGPSNQPQHF
TRBJ1-2,TRBV7-9,.,CASSPRTGQRGYTF
TRBJ1-5,TRBV6-4,.,CASSDSYRLKDSSNQPQHF
TRBJ1-3,TRBV3-1/TRBV3-2,once,CASSLISAGNTIYF
TRBJ2-3,TRBV11-3,.,CASGDRASTDTQYF
TRBJ1-1,TRBV4-3,.,CASSPVERGTEAFF
TRBJ2-7,TRBV29-1,.,CSVYQPDPGGRYEQYF
TRBJ2-7,TRBV11-1,.,CASSDSRDPIYEQYF
TRBJ2-7,TRBV5-1,once,CASSLGRGPGEQYF
TRBJ1-2,TRBV4-1,.,CASSQDQTGRVDGYTF
TRBJ1-5,TRBV4-3,few,CASSQDGGQPQHF
TRBJ1-6,TRBV9,.,CASSVVADRRSPLHF
TRBJ1-2,TRBV19,.,CASSWGQGPGGYGYTF
TRBJ2-5,TRBV7-9,.,CASSLAPQGFETQYF
TRBJ2-5,TRBV5-1,many,CASSPGERGGETQYF
TRBJ1-2,TRBV7-9,.,CASSDLLGGTNYGYTF
TRBJ1-5,TRBV24-1,.,CATSDGGSNQPQHF
TRBJ2-5,TRBV28,.,CASSPPSRGIGETQYF
TRBJ2-5,TRBV5-4,.,CASSAQGGAETQYF